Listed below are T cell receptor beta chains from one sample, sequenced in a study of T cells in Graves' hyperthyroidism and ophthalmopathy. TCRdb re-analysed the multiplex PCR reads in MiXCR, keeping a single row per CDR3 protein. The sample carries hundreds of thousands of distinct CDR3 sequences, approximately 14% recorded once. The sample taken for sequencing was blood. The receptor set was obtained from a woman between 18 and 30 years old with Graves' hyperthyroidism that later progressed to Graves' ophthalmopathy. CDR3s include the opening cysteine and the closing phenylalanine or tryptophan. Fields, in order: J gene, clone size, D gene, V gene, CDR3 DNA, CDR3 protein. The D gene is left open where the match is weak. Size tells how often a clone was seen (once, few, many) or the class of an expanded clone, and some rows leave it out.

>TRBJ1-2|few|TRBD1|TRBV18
TGTGCCAGCTCACCACCGGGACAGGGGGCCGGCTACACCTTC
CASSPPGQGAGYTF
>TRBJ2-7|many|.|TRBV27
TGTGCCAGCAGTCAGGGACCTTTAGGGGAGGCCGAGCAGTACTTC
CASSQGPLGEAEQYF
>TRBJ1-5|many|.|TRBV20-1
TGCAGTGCTAGGGTATCTGCCGGTAGCAATCAGCCCCAGCATTTT
CSARVSAGSNQPQHF
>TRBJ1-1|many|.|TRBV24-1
TGTGCCACCAGTGACGGGGGCGCGACTGAAGCTTTCTTT
CATSDGGATEAFF
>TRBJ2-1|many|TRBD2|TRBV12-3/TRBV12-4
TGTGCCAGCAGCAGGACTAGCGGGAGGCATAATGAGCAGTTCTTC
CASSRTSGRHNEQFF
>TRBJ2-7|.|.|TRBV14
TGTGCCAGCAGCCAAGTCCTCGGGTTCGCGTACGAGCAGTACTTC
CASSQVLGFAYEQYF
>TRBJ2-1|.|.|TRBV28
TGTGCCAGCAAACGACGGGCCGATGAGCAGTTCTTC
CASKRRADEQFF
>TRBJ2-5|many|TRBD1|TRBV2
TGTGCCAGCAGGCTACAGGGACAGGGGGAGACCCAGTACTTC
CASRLQGQGETQYF
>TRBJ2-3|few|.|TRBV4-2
TGTGCCAGCAGCCAAGGAACTTACACAGATACGCAGTATTTT
CASSQGTYTDTQYF
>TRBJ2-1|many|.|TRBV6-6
TGTGCCAGCAGTTACTCGGGCTACTACAATGAGCAGTTCTTC
CASSYSGYYNEQFF
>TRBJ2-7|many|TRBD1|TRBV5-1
TGCGCCAGCAGCTTCTCAACAGGGGGCTACGAGCAGTACTTC
CASSFSTGGYEQYF
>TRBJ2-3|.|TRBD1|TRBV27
TGTGCCAGCAGTTACAGGGGCCGGGACACAGATACGCAGTATTTT
CASSYRGRDTDTQYF
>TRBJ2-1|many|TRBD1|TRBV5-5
TGTGCCAGCAGCACGGGACAGGGGGCGGTTGAGCAGTTCTTC
CASSTGQGAVEQFF
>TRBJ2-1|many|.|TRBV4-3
TGCGCCAGCAGCCAAACAGTTCCCTCCTACAATGAGCAGTTCTTC
CASSQTVPSYNEQFF
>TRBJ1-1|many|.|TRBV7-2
TGTGCCAGCAGCCTCCGGACAGATAACACTGAAGCTTTCTTT
CASSLRTDNTEAFF
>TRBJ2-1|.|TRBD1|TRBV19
TGTGCCAGTAGTGCCCTCGGGACAGGATTTTCCTACAATGAGCAGTTCTTC
CASSALGTGFSYNEQFF